This is a list of T cell receptor beta chains from one sample in a study of blood T cell repertoires in COVID-19. The repertoire was sequenced with immunoSEQ multiplex PCR; TCRdb's copy has only in-frame clones and lacks some. The sample comprises 100,000 or so clones, about 86% of which are singletons, and 2% to 3% rests with the top ten. Sequencing was carried out using PBMCs or T cells enriched from blood (not recorded which). These receptors came from a woman aged 45-59 years who had recovered from COVID-19. Each CDR3 is given with its conserved first and last residue. D genes are given only for firm matches. A row's size may be missing; if present it is once, few, many or a size class.

V,size,D,J,length,DNA,CDR3
TRBV4-2,-,-,TRBJ1-2,14,TGTGCCAGCAGCCAGCGTTGGCGGAGCTATGGCTACACCTTC,CASSQRWRSYGYTF
TRBV28,-,-,TRBJ1-4,15,TGTGCCAGCAGTTCATCCGATAGGGAGGGTGAAAAACTGTTTTTT,CASSSSDREGEKLFF
TRBV29-1,medium-sized,-,TRBJ2-7,14,TGCAGCGTTGGGGAGGAGGGCCAGGGCTACGAGCAGTACTTC,CSVGEEGQGYEQYF
TRBV29-1,-,TRBD2,TRBJ2-1,14,TGCAGCGTTGTTACTAGCGGGAGGGTCTATGAGCAGTTCTTC,CSVVTSGRVYEQFF
TRBV29-1,-,-,TRBJ2-1,14,TGCAGCGTTGTCTCGAGGGAGCTCATTACTCCGCAGTTCTTC,CSVVSRELITPQFF
TRBV27,-,-,TRBJ1-4,13,TGTGCCAGCAGTTCCCAGGGGCATGAAAAACTGTTTTTT,CASSSQGHEKLFF
TRBV7-2,-,TRBD2,TRBJ2-1,15,TGTGCCAGCAGCCGGACTAGCGGGCTCTACAATGAGCAGTTCTTC,CASSRTSGLYNEQFF
TRBV18,-,TRBD1,TRBJ2-2,14,TGTGCCAGCTCACCGGTGACAGGGGCCGGGGAGCTGTTTTTT,CASSPVTGAGELFF
TRBV5-5,-,TRBD2,TRBJ2-1,14,TGTGCCAGTTGGGGACTAGCGGGTCACAATGAGCAGTTCTTC,CASWGLAGHNEQFF
TRBV7-9,-,TRBD1,TRBJ2-7,17,TGTGCCAGCAGCTTAACCCTTAGGACAGGGACTTCCTACGAGCAGTACTTC,CASSLTLRTGTSYEQYF
TRBV30,few,-,TRBJ1-1,11,TGTGCCTGGGTTTACAGGGATTACGCTTTCTTT,CAWVYRDYAFF
TRBV28,-,-,TRBJ1-4,16,TGTGCCAGCAGTTTAGGTCAAGGAGACCGCCGGGAAAAACTGTTTTTT,CASSLGQGDRREKLFF
TRBV27,few,-,TRBJ2-2,14,TGTGCCAGCAGTTTAATTCAGGGCACCGGGGAGCTGTTTTTT,CASSLIQGTGELFF
TRBV4-2,-,TRBD2,TRBJ2-6,19,TGTGCCAGCAGCCAAGACCCGCCAGCGGGAGCGGGTGGGGCCAACGTCCTGACTTTC,CASSQDPPAGAGGANVLTF
TRBV13,-,TRBD2,TRBJ2-5,15,TGTGCCAGCAGCCGGGCGGGGGAGTGGGAAGAGACCCAGTACTTC,CASSRAGEWEETQYF
TRBV15,-,-,TRBJ2-5,14,TGTGCCACCAGCAGACAGGGGAAGGGGGAGACCCAGTACTTC,CATSRQGKGETQYF
TRBV5-4,-,TRBD1,TRBJ2-7,14,TGTGCCAGCAGCAAAGGACAGGAGGCCTACGAGCAGTACTTC,CASSKGQEAYEQYF
TRBV19,-,TRBD1,TRBJ2-7,14,TGTGCCAGTTGTACAGGGGGTCCCTCCTACGAGCAGTACTTC,CASCTGGPSYEQYF
TRBV6-5,-,TRBD1,TRBJ2-6,15,TGTGCCAGCAGTCACAGGGGAGCAGGGGCCAACGTCCTGACTTTC,CASSHRGAGANVLTF
TRBV5-5,-,TRBD1,TRBJ2-7,14,TGTGCCAGCACCCGTGGGGACAGAGCCTACGAGCAGTACTTC,CASTRGDRAYEQYF
TRBV18,-,-,TRBJ1-1,12,TGTGCCAGCTCAGCGGGTGGCACTGAAGCTTTCTTT,CASSAGGTEAFF
TRBV11-1,-,-,TRBJ2-7,13,TGTGCCAGCACCGGGGGTTACTCCTACGAGCAGTACTTC,CASTGGYSYEQYF
TRBV13,-,-,TRBJ1-3,16,TGTGCCAGCAGCTTGGAGTCGAGGACATCCGGAAACACCATATATTTT,CASSLESRTSGNTIYF
TRBV7-9,-,TRBD2,TRBJ2-7,16,TGTGCCAGCAGCCCAGGCCAAGCGGGGGGGCCGTTCGAGCAGTACTTC,CASSPGQAGGPFEQYF
TRBV19,-,-,TRBJ1-6,16,TGTGCCAGTAGTATTCTGCCGGGCTCCTATAATTCACCCCTCCACTTT,CASSILPGSYNSPLHF
TRBV3-1/TRBV3-2,once,TRBD1,TRBJ2-7,15,TGTGCCAGCAGCCTTAGGGGACAGGTGCGGTACGAGCAGTACTTC,CASSLRGQVRYEQYF
TRBV5-4,once,TRBD1,TRBJ2-7,13,TGTGCCAGCAGCTCGGGACAGAACTACGAGCAGTACTTC,CASSSGQNYEQYF
TRBV18,-,TRBD1,TRBJ1-6,14,TGTGCCAGCTCACCCGGGACAGGGTATTCACCCCTCCACTTT,CASSPGTGYSPLHF
TRBV21-1,-,-,TRBJ2-7,14,TGTGCCAGCAGCGGTCTAGCGGGAGTGTCCGAGCAGTACTTC,CASSGLAGVSEQYF
TRBV10-3,-,-,TRBJ2-3,11,TGTGCCACCGGCGGGTTAGATACGCAGTATTTT,CATGGLDTQYF
TRBV6-6,once,-,TRBJ2-3,13,TGTGCCAGCAGCCGTCGTGGCGACTTCTCGCAGTATTTT,CASSRRGDFSQYF
TRBV9,-,TRBD2,TRBJ2-3,16,TGTGCCAGCAGCGTAGTCCTAGCGGGGGGTACAGATACGCAGTATTTT,CASSVVLAGGTDTQYF
TRBV30,-,TRBD1,TRBJ1-1,14,TGTGCCTGGATTCCGGGACAGACGAACACTGAAGCTTTCTTT,CAWIPGQTNTEAFF
TRBV28,-,-,TRBJ2-3,11,TGTGCCAGCAGTCCTACGGATACGCAGTATTTT,CASSPTDTQYF
TRBV7-2,once,-,TRBJ2-7,14,TGTGCCAGCAGCTCTCAGGGGAATGCGTACGAGCAGTACTTC,CASSSQGNAYEQYF
TRBV28,-,TRBD1,TRBJ1-2,15,TGTGCCACCCGACCCCTTCAGACAGGGCCCTATGGCTACACCTTC,CATRPLQTGPYGYTF
TRBV2,-,-,TRBJ1-5,12,TGTGCCAGCGCCGGGGGCAATCAGCCCCAGCATTTT,CASAGGNQPQHF
TRBV5-1,-,TRBD2,TRBJ2-1,17,TGCGCCAGCAGCCCTGAAGACGGGACTAGCGGGATCAATGAGCAGTTCTTC,CASSPEDGTSGINEQFF
TRBV28,-,-,TRBJ1-2,18,TGTGCCAGCAGTTTAGAGACAGGCGGTCCTGGTCGGAGCTATGGCTACACCTTC,CASSLETGGPGRSYGYTF
TRBV7-3,-,TRBD2,TRBJ2-3,15,TGTGCCAGCAGCTTAAACCCCCCGGGGGGGACGGAGCAGTATTTT,CASSLNPPGGTEQYF
TRBV4-2,-,-,TRBJ2-3,16,TGTGCCAGCAGCCAAGCAAGCGGGCCCAGCACAGATACGCAGTATTTT,CASSQASGPSTDTQYF
TRBV4-1,few,-,TRBJ1-1,16,TGCGCCAGCAGCCAAGCAACGGGGTGGGGGAACACTGAAGCTTTCTTT,CASSQATGWGNTEAFF
TRBV7-9,-,TRBD2,TRBJ2-3,16,TGTGCCAGCAGCTTATGGGCTAGCGGGAGCACAGATACGCAGTATTTT,CASSLWASGSTDTQYF